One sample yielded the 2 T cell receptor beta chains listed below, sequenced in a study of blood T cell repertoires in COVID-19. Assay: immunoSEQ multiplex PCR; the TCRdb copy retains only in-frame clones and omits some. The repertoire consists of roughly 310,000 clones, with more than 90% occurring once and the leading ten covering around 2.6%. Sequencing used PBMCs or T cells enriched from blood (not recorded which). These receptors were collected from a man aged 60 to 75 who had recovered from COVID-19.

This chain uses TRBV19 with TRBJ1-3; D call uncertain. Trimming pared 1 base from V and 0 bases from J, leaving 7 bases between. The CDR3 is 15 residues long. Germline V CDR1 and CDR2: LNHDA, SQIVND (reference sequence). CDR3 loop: CASSIGQLSGNTIYF. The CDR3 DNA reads TGTGCCAGTAGTATAGGACAACTCTCTGGAAACACCATATATTTT.

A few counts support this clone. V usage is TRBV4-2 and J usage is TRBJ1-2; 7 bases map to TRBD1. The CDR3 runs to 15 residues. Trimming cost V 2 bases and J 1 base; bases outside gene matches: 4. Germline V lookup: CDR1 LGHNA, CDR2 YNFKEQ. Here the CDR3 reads CASSQLSGGNYGYTF. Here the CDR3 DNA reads TGTGCCAGCAGCCAATTGTCAGGGGGTAACTATGGCTACACCTTC.